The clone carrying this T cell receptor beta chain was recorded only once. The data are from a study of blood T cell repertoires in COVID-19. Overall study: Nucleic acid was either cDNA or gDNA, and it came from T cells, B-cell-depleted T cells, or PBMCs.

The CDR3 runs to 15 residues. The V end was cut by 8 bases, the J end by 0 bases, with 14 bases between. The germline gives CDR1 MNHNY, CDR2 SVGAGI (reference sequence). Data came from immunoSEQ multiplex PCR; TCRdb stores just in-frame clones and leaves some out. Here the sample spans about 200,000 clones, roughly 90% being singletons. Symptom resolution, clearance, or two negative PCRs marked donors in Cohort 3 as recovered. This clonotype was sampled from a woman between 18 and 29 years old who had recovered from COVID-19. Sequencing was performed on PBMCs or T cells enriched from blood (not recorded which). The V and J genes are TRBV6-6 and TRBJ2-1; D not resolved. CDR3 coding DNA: TGTGCCAGCGGGCTTGCCGTCAGCTCCTACAATGAGCAGTTCTTC. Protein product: CASGLAVSSYNEQFF.